Listed below are T cell receptor beta chains from one sample, sequenced in a study of control samples from healthy donors and cancer patients. Assay used: immunoSEQ multiplex PCR; TCRdb lists only in-frame clones, some missing. The sample holds 180,000 or so clones, roughly 91% seen once. Sequenced input: blood. These receptors were obtained from a woman aged 25 to 39 in good health. Both conserved end residues are part of each CDR3. D genes are given only for firm matches. Only some rows state a clone size, as once, few, many or a class for expanded clones.

CDR3 DNA	CDR3 protein	V gene	J gene	D gene	clone size
TGTGCCAGCAGCTTAGGGTCTAGCGGGGGTACAGATACGCAGTATTTT	CASSLGSSGGTDTQYF	TRBV7-8	TRBJ2-3	TRBD2	.
TGTGCCAGTAGTATTGGCGGGGGTTGGCGGTCTAATGAAAAACTGTTTTTT	CASSIGGGWRSNEKLFF	TRBV19	TRBJ1-4	.	.
TGTGCCAGCAGTGATTCGGCTAACTACAATGAGCAGTTCTTC	CASSDSANYNEQFF	TRBV25-1	TRBJ2-1	.	.
TGTGCCAGCAGCTTAGCGGGGAGGATGAACACTGAAGCTTTCTTT	CASSLAGRMNTEAFF	TRBV7-9	TRBJ1-1	.	.
TGTGCCAGCAGCTTACTAAACACCGGGGAGCTGTTTTTT	CASSLLNTGELFF	TRBV11-3	TRBJ2-2	.	.
TGTGCCAGCAGTTTACGGGGGCAGACTAATGAAAAACTGTTTTTT	CASSLRGQTNEKLFF	TRBV28	TRBJ1-4	.	.
TGTGCCTGGAGGGACAGGGTGGGCTATAATTCACCCCTCCACTTT	CAWRDRVGYNSPLHF	TRBV30	TRBJ1-6	TRBD1	.
TGTGCCAGCAGTGAAGTCAGCGGGAGCTTGAATGAGCAGTTCTTC	CASSEVSGSLNEQFF	TRBV6-1	TRBJ2-1	TRBD2	.
TGTGCCAGCAGCTCGGGACACCTGAACACTGAAGCTTTCTTT	CASSSGHLNTEAFF	TRBV7-6	TRBJ1-1	.	.
TGTGCCAGCAGCTTAACAGGGGGCAGTGGAAACACCATATATTTT	CASSLTGGSGNTIYF	TRBV7-3	TRBJ1-3	TRBD1	.
TGTGCCAGCAGCTCCCAAGGGCCGGGACTAGGGTCCTACAATGAGCAGTTCTTC	CASSSQGPGLGSYNEQFF	TRBV7-3	TRBJ2-1	TRBD2	few
TGCGCCAGCAGCTTTCGACAGGGGGATAACACCGGGGAGCTGTTTTTT	CASSFRQGDNTGELFF	TRBV5-1	TRBJ2-2	TRBD1	.
TGTGCCAGCAGCCCGACAGGGAGCAATCAGCCCCAGCATTTT	CASSPTGSNQPQHF	TRBV7-9	TRBJ1-5	TRBD1	.
TGTGCCAGCATCCGGGACAGCTCTGGGGCCAACGTCCTGACTTTC	CASIRDSSGANVLTF	TRBV2	TRBJ2-6	TRBD1	.
TGTGCCAGCAGCGTAGACGGGAACACTGAAGCTTTCTTT	CASSVDGNTEAFF	TRBV9	TRBJ1-1	.	few
TGCGCCAGCAGCTTGGGTGGGACAGCCACTGAAGCTTTCTTT	CASSLGGTATEAFF	TRBV5-1	TRBJ1-1	TRBD1	.
TGTGCCAGCAGGGACAGGGGGCCGGATTCACCCCTCCACTTT	CASRDRGPDSPLHF	TRBV2	TRBJ1-6	TRBD1	.
TGTGCCAGCTCACCACTAGGGACTAGCCTCCAAGAGACCCAGTACTTC	CASSPLGTSLQETQYF	TRBV18	TRBJ2-5	TRBD2	.
TGTGCCAGTACCACCGGGACAGATAATTCACCCCTCCACTTT	CASTTGTDNSPLHF	TRBV19	TRBJ1-6	TRBD1	once
TGTGCCAGCAGATCCGGGACACCGAACACCGGGGAGCTGTTTTTT	CASRSGTPNTGELFF	TRBV5-4	TRBJ2-2	.	.
TGTGCCAGCAGACCGGGACAGATCTATGGCTACACCTTC	CASRPGQIYGYTF	TRBV11-3	TRBJ1-2	TRBD1	.
TGTGCCAGTAGTATAGTGACTAGCGGGGGTTACAATGAGCAGTTCTTC	CASSIVTSGGYNEQFF	TRBV19	TRBJ2-1	TRBD2	.
TGTGCCAGCAGTCTCCGAGGACACCTAGATCAGCCCCAGCATTTT	CASSLRGHLDQPQHF	TRBV27	TRBJ1-5	.	.
TGTGCCAGCAGTCAAGAGACCCAGTACTTC	CASSQETQYF	TRBV28	TRBJ2-5	.	.
TGTGCCAGCAGCAAAGTATATAGGGGATATAAGAATCAGCCCCAGCATTTT	CASSKVYRGYKNQPQHF	TRBV21-1	TRBJ1-5	.	.
TGTGCCAGCAGCTTCATGGACGTCACCTACGAGCAGTACTTC	CASSFMDVTYEQYF	TRBV21-1	TRBJ2-7	.	.
TGTGCCAGTAGGACCAAGACAGGGGGCCACGAAAAACTGTTTTTT	CASRTKTGGHEKLFF	TRBV19	TRBJ1-4	TRBD1	.
TGTGCCAGCAGCTACATTAGCGGGGGCCGAAGCTCCTACAATGAGCAGTTCTTC	CASSYISGGRSSYNEQFF	TRBV7-8	TRBJ2-1	TRBD2	.
TGTGCCTGGACGGGGGTCGGAGAGACCCAGTACTTC	CAWTGVGETQYF	TRBV30	TRBJ2-5	.	.
TGTGCCAGCAGTTTACCCGGGAGGGTCCACGAGCAGTACTTC	CASSLPGRVHEQYF	TRBV27	TRBJ2-7	TRBD2	few
TGTGCCAGCAGTTACTCAGCGGGAGGGGGGAATGAGCAGTTCTTC	CASSYSAGGGNEQFF	TRBV6-2/TRBV6-3	TRBJ2-1	TRBD2	.
TGTGCCAGCAGTGAAAGCGGACAGGGGGCCTATGGCTACACCTTC	CASSESGQGAYGYTF	TRBV6-1	TRBJ1-2	TRBD1	.
TGTGCCACCAGTGATCGGACTAGCGGGGGCCCAGATACGCAGTATTTT	CATSDRTSGGPDTQYF	TRBV24-1	TRBJ2-3	TRBD2	.
TGTGCCAGCAGCCACAGGGTTACAGATACGCAGTATTTT	CASSHRVTDTQYF	TRBV5-6	TRBJ2-3	.	once
TGTGCCATCAGTGAGAGACTAGAGACCCAGTACTTC	CAISERLETQYF	TRBV10-3	TRBJ2-5	.	once
TGTGCTAGTGGACAGGGGGGGGACACTGAAGCTTTCTTT	CASGQGGDTEAFF	TRBV12-5	TRBJ1-1	TRBD1	.
TGTGCCAGCAGTCCGGGACAGACCTACGAGCAGTACTTC	CASSPGQTYEQYF	TRBV12-3/TRBV12-4	TRBJ2-7	TRBD1	.
TGTGCCAGCAGCCGGACAGGAGGGACTGAAGCTTTCTTT	CASSRTGGTEAFF	TRBV11-1	TRBJ1-1	TRBD1	.
TGTGCCAGCAGTGAAAGCGGGAGGGAGAATGAAAAACTGTTTTTT	CASSESGRENEKLFF	TRBV25-1	TRBJ1-4	.	.
TGTGCCAGCAGGGCGGCGGATCGATACGAGCAGTACTTC	CASRAADRYEQYF	TRBV12-3/TRBV12-4	TRBJ2-7	.	.
TGTGCCATCAGTGACAGGGTGGTGGGAGAGACCCAGTACTTC	CAISDRVVGETQYF	TRBV10-3	TRBJ2-5	.	.
TGTGCCAGCAGTTACCGGACAGGGGTGACTGAAGCTTTCTTT	CASSYRTGVTEAFF	TRBV6-2/TRBV6-3	TRBJ1-1	TRBD1	.
TGTGCCAGCTCACCACCGCCGACAGGGGGATCCTACGAGCAGTACTTC	CASSPPPTGGSYEQYF	TRBV18	TRBJ2-7	TRBD1	.
TGTGCCAGCTCACCACGTACAGGAACGGCAGAAAAACTGTTTTTT	CASSPRTGTAEKLFF	TRBV18	TRBJ1-4	.	once
TGTGCCAGCAGCGCCACAGGGGGCAGTGCTGGAAACACCATATATTTT	CASSATGGSAGNTIYF	TRBV9	TRBJ1-3	TRBD1	.
TGTGCCAGCAGCTTGGACGGCACAGATACGCAGTATTTT	CASSLDGTDTQYF	TRBV5-6	TRBJ2-3	.	.
TGTGCCAGCAGTTACATCTCTAGCGGAGGGGGGGAGACCCAGTACTTC	CASSYISSGGGETQYF	TRBV6-5	TRBJ2-5	.	.
TGTGCCAGTAGGGAGGGGGCTCGCAATCAGCCCCAGCATTTT	CASREGARNQPQHF	TRBV19	TRBJ1-5	TRBD1	once
TGCGCCAGCAGGCCAGACAGCTCCTACGAGCAGTACTTC	CASRPDSSYEQYF	TRBV5-1	TRBJ2-7	.	.
TGTGCCAGCAGTTTATCGGTGTGGAGTACCTACGAGCAGTACTTC	CASSLSVWSTYEQYF	TRBV27	TRBJ2-7	.	.
TGTGCCAGTAGTCCAGGGACAGCCGGTAACAATGAGCAGTTCTTC	CASSPGTAGNNEQFF	TRBV19	TRBJ2-1	TRBD1	.
TGTGCCAGCAGTCCCCGACAGGGTCACAATGAGCAGTTCTTC	CASSPRQGHNEQFF	TRBV6-6	TRBJ2-1	TRBD1	.
TGCGCCAGCAGTGAGGGGCCTAACTCTGGAAACACCATATATTTT	CASSEGPNSGNTIYF	TRBV10-1	TRBJ1-3	.	.
TGTGCCAGCAGTTATGGACAGCTTAGCAATCAGCCCCAGCATTTT	CASSYGQLSNQPQHF	TRBV2	TRBJ1-5	.	few
TGTGCCAGCAGCCACCGGGACAGGGCCATGAACACTGAAGCTTTCTTT	CASSHRDRAMNTEAFF	TRBV11-1	TRBJ1-1	TRBD1	.
TGTGCCAGCAGTGACAGGGACTATGGCTACACCTTC	CASSDRDYGYTF	TRBV2	TRBJ1-2	.	.
TGTGCCAGCAGTTATACAGGAGCAACTAATGAAAAACTGTTTTTT	CASSYTGATNEKLFF	TRBV6-2/TRBV6-3	TRBJ1-4	.	.
TGTGCCAGCAGTTTTGGGCAGCCCTACAATGAGCAGTTCTTC	CASSFGQPYNEQFF	TRBV6-2/TRBV6-3	TRBJ2-1	.	.
TGTGCCAGCAGCTTAGTCCGACAGGGACATGAAAAACTGTTTTTT	CASSLVRQGHEKLFF	TRBV7-8	TRBJ1-4	TRBD1	.